This T cell receptor (beta chain) appears in the sequencing data of a study of beta chain features in type 1 diabetes. The isolated RNA, all of it, was reverse transcribed, so expressed TCRB transcripts were what got sequenced. Assay used: immunoSEQ multiplex PCR; TCRdb lists only in-frame clones, some missing. The repertoire holds a few hundred thousand clones, with approximately 28% as singletons. This clone occurred a few times. The CDR3 covers 14 residues. Trimming left V 2 bases short and J 2 bases short, with 9 bases between. In germline, CDR1 is GTSNPN, CDR2 SVGIG (reference sequence). This sequence was found in a man between 18 and 35 years old in good health. Sequences were obtained from naive CD4+ T cells from blood. The rearrangement links TRBV30 to TRBJ2-2; D is unclear. The CDR3 region is CAWSRVRNTGELFF. The CDR3 DNA is TGTGCCTGGAGTAGGGTCCGCAACACCGGGGAGCTGTTTTTT.